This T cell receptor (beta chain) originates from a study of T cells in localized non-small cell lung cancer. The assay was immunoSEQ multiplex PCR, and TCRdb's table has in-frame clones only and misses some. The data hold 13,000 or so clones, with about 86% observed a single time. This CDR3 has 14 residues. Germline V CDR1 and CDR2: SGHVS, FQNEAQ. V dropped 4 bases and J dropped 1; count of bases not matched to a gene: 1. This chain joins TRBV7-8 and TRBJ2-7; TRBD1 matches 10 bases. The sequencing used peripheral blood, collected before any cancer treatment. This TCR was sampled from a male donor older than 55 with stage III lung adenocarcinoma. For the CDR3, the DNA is TGTGCCAGCAGCTCGGACAGGGGGTCCTACGAGCAGTACTTC. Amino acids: CASSSDRGSYEQYF. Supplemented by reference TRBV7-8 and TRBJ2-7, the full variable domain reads GAGVSQSPRYKVAKRGQDVALRCDPISGHVSLFWYQQALGQGPEFLTYFQNEAQLDKSGLPSDRFFAERPEGSVSTLKIQRTQQEDSAVYLCASSSDRGSYEQYFGPGTRLTVT.